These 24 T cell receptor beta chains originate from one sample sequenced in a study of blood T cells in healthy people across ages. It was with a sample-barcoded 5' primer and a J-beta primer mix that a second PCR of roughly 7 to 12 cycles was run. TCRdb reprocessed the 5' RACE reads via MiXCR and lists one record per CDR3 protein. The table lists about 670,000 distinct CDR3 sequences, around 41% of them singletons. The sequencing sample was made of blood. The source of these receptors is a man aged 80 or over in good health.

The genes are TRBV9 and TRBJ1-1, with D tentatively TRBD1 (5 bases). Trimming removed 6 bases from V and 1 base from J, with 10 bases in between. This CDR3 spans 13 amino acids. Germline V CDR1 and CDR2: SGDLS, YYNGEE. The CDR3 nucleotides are TGTGCCAGCACGGGGGGGACGAACACTGAAGCTTTCTTT. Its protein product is CASTGGTNTEAFF.

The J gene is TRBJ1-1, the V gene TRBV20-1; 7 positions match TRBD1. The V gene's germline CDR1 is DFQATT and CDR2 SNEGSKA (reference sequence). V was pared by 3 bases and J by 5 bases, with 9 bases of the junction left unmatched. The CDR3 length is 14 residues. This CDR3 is CSARRGQGGTEAFF. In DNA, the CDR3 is TGCAGTGCTAGGAGGGGCCAGGGGGGAACTGAAGCTTTCTTT.

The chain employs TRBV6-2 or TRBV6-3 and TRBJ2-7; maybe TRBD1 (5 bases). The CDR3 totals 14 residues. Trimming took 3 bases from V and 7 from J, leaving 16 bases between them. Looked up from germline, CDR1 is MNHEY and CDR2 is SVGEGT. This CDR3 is CASSYRGSYNEQYF. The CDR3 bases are TGTGCCAGCAGTTATAGGGGCTCCTACAATGAGCAGTACTTC.

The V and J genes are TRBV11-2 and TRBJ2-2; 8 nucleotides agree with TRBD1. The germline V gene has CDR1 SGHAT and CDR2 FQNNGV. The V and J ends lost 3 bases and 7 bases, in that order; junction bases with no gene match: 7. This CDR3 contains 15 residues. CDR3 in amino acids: CASSFQGAGNGELFF. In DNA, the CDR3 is TGTGCCAGCAGCTTTCAGGGGGCCGGTAACGGGGAGCTGTTTTTT.

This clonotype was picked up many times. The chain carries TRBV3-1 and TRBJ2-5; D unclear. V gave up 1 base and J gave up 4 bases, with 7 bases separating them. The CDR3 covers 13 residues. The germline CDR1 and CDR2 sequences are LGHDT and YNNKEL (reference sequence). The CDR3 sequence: CASSQGGRETQYF. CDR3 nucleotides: TGTGCCAGCAGCCAAGGGGGAAGAGAGACCCAGTACTTC.

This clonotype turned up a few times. DNA for the CDR3: TGCGCCAGCAGCTTGTCTGCTGCTCCGGGACAGGGTCACAATGAGCAGTTCTTC. Residues: CASSLSAAPGQGHNEQFF. This sequence joins TRBV5-1 and TRBJ2-1; 9 bases match TRBD1. V trimming: 1 base; J trimming: 5 bases; junction bases outside the gene matches: 13. CDR1 is SGHRS, CDR2 YFSETQ, per germline. CDR3 length: 18 amino acids. Using reference TRBV5-1 and TRBJ2-1 for the parts outside the CDR3, the full variable domain is KAGVTQTPRYLIKTRGQQVTLSCSPISGHRSVSWYQQTPGQGLQFLFEYFSETQRNKGNFPGRFSGRQFSNSRSEMNVSTLELGDSALYLCASSLSAAPGQGHNEQFFGPGTRLTVL.

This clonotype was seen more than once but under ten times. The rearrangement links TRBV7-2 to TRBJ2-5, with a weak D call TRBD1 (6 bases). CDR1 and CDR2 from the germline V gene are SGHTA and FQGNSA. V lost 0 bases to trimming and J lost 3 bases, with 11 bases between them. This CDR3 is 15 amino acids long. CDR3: CASSLAGAREETQYF. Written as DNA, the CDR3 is TGTGCCAGCAGCTTAGCGGGGGCGCGGGAAGAGACCCAGTACTTC.

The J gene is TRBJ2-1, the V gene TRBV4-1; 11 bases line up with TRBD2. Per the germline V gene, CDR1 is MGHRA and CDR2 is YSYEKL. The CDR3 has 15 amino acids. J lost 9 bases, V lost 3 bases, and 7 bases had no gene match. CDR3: CASSQIAGGVGEQFF. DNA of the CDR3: TGCGCCAGCAGCCAGATAGCGGGAGGGGTGGGTGAGCAGTTCTTC.

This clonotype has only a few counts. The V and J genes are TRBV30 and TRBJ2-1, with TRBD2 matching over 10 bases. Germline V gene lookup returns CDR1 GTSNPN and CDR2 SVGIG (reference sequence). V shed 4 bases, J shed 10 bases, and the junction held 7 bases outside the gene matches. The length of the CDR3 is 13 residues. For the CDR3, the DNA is TGTGCCTGGACTAGCGGGAGAGGGTTCGAGCAGTTCTTC. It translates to CAWTSGRGFEQFF. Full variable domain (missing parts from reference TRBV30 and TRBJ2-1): SQTIHQWPATLVQPVGSPLSLECTVEGTSNPNLYWYRQAAGRGLQLLFYSVGIGQISSEVPQNLSASRPQDRQFILSSKKLLLSDSGFYLCAWTSGRGFEQFFGPGTRLTVL.

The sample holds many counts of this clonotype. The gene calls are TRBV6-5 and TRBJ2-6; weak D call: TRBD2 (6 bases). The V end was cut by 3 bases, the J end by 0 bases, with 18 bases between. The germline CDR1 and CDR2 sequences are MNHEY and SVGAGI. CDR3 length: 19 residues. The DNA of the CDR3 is TGTGCCAGCAGTTATATCGGGGGACGGTTTAGCTCTGGGGCCAACGTCCTGACTTTC. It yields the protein CASSYIGGRFSSGANVLTF.

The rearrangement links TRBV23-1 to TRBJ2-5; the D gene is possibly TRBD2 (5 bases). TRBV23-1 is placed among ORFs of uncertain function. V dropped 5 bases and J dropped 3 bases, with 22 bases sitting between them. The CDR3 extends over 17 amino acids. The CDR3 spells CASSSVEGRSPKETQYF. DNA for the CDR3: TGCGCCAGCAGTTCCGTAGAGGGTCGATCCCCTAAAGAGACCCAGTACTTC.

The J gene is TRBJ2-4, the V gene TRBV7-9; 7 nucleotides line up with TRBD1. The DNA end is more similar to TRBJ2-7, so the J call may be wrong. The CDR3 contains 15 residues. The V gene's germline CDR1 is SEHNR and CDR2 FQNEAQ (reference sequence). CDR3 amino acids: CASSPLRQGSYEQYF. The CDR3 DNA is TGTGCCAGCAGCCCCCTTCGACAGGGCTCCTACGAGCAGTACTTC.

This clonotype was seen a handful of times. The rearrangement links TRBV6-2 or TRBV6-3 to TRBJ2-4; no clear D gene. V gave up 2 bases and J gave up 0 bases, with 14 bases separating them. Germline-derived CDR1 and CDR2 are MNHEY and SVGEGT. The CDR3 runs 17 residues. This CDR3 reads CASSYAITELAKNIQYF. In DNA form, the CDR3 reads TGTGCCAGCAGTTACGCCATCACAGAGCTAGCCAAAAACATTCAGTACTTC.

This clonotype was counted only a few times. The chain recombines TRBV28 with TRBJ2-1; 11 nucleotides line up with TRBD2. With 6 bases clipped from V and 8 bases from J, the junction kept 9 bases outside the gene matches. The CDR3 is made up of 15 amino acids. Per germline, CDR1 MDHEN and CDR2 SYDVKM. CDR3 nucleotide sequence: TGTGCCAGCAGCCGGCGGGCTAGCGGGAGGTATGAGCAGTTCTTC. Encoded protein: CASSRRASGRYEQFF.

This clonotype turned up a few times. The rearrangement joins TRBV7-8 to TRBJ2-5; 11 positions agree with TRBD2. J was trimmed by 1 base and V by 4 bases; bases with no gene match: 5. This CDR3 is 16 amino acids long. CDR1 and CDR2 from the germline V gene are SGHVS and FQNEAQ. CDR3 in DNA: TGTGCCAGCAGCTCAAGGACTAGCGGGCCCCAAGAGACCCAGTACTTC. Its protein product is CASSSRTSGPQETQYF.

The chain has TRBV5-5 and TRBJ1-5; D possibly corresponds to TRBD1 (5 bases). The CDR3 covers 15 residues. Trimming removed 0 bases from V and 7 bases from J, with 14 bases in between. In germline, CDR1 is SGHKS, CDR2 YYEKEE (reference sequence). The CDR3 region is CASSLADWGGQPQHF. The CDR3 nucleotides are TGTGCCAGCAGCTTGGCCGATTGGGGGGGACAGCCCCAGCATTTT.

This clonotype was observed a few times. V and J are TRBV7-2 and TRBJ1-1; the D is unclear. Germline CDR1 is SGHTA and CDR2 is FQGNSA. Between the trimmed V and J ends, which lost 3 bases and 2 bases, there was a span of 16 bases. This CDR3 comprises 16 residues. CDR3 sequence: CASSFPFPYLNTEAFF. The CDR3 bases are TGTGCCAGCAGCTTTCCCTTCCCATACCTAAACACTGAAGCTTTCTTT. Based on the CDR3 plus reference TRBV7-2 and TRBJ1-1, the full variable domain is GAGVSQSPSNKVTEKGKDVELRCDPISGHTALYWYRQSLGQGLEFLIYFQGNSAPDKSGLPSDRFSAERTGGSVSTLTIQRTQQEDSAVYLCASSFPFPYLNTEAFFGQGTRLTVV.

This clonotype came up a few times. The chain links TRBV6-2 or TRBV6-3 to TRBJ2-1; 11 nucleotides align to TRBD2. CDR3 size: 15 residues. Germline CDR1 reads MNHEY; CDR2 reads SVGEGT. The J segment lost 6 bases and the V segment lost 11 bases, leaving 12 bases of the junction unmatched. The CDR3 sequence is CAASGLAGGRNEQFF. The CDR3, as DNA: TGTGCCGCCTCGGGGCTAGCGGGGGGTCGCAATGAGCAGTTCTTC.

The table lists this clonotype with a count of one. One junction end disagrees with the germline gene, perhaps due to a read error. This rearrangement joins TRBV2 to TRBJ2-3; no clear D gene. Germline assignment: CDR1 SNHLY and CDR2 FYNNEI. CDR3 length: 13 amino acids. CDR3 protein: CASSGRPNYTQDF. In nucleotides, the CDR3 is TGTGCCAGCAGTGGACGCCCCAACTATACGCAGGATTTT.

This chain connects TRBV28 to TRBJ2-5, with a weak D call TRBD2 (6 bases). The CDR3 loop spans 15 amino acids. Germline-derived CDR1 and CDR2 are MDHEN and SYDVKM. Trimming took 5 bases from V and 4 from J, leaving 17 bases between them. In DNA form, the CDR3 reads TGTGCCAGCAGTGAATCAGCGGGCCAGCGAGAGACCCAGTACTTC. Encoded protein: CASSESAGQRETQYF.

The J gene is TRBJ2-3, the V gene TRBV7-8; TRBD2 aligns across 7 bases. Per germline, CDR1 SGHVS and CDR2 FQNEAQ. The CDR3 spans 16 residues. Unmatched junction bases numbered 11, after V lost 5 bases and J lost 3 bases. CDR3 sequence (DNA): TGTGCCAGCAGCGACCGGGACTATAAGCAAACAGATACGCAGTATTTT. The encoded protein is CASSDRDYKQTDTQYF.

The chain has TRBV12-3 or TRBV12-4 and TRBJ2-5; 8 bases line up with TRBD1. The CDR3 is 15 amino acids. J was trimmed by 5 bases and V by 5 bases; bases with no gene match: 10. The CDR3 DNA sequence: TGTGCCAGCAGTACCTGGACAGGGTCGAGGGAGACCCAGTACTTC. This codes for CASSTWTGSRETQYF.

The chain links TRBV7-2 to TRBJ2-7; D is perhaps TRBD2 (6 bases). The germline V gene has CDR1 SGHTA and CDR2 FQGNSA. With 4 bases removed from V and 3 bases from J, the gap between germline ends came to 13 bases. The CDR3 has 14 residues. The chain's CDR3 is CASSSWRESYEQYF. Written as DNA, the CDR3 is TGTGCCAGCAGCTCGTGGAGGGAGAGCTACGAGCAGTACTTC.

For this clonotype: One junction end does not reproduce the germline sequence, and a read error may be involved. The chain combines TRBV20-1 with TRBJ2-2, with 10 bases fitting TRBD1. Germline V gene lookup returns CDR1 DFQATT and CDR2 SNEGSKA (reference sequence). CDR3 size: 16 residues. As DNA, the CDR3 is TGCAGTGCTAGGAGACAGGGGGCTATCAACGGCGGGGAGTTGTTTTTT. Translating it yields CSARRQGAINGGELFF.